This T cell receptor (beta chain) was observed in a study of cytomegalovirus exposure and HLA in healthy donors. This CDR3 spans 12 amino acids. Trimming cost V 6 bases and J 6 bases, with 12 bases left between them. CDR1 is SQVTM, CDR2 ANQGSEA, per germline. This clone was picked up a small number of times. The study ran its PCR with 60 Vbeta and 13 Jbeta primers. Assay: immunoSEQ multiplex PCR; the TCRdb copy retains only in-frame clones and omits some. The table has more than 130,000 clones, about 86% seen once; the top ten hold 4.1%. The chain has TRBV29-1 and TRBJ2-1; no clear D. The sequence came from a man in his forties in good health and CMV-seropositive. Sequencing was carried out using PBMCs. In nucleotides, the CDR3 is TGCAGCGTGGCTAGAGTAGGCAATGAGCAGTTCTTC. Encoded protein: CSVARVGNEQFF.